This TCR beta chain comes out of a study of blood T cell repertoires in COVID-19. The V and J ends lost 3 bases and 1 base, in that order; junction bases with no gene match: 5. CDR3 length: 15 amino acids. Germline V gene sequence: CDR1 MNHEY, CDR2 SVGAGI. Assay: immunoSEQ multiplex PCR; the TCRdb copy retains only in-frame clones and omits some. This sample has just over 90,000 clones, with roughly 90% found just once. This clone was recorded only once. The clonotype originates from a human donor with active COVID-19. The donor label of this sample is uncertain. Material for sequencing was peripheral blood. The chain employs TRBV6-5 and TRBJ1-1; 7 bases line up with TRBD1. CDR3 amino acids: CASSYWTGQNTEAFF. The CDR3 coding sequence is TGTGCCAGCAGTTATTGGACAGGTCAGAACACTGAAGCTTTCTTT.